One sample yielded the 24 T cell receptor beta chains listed below, sequenced in a study of cytomegalovirus exposure and HLA in healthy donors. Amplification used 60 Vbeta primers and 13 Jbeta primers. Produced via immunoSEQ multiplex PCR; TCRdb's table is partial and in-frame only. The sample yields under 250,000 clones, over 70% seen once. Material for sequencing was PBMCs. All receptors come from a woman aged 55-69 years in good health and CMV-seropositive.

This clone was detected once. The J gene is TRBJ2-2, the V gene TRBV2; 9 nucleotides agree with TRBD1. The CDR3 totals 15 residues. Germline V CDR1 and CDR2: SNHLY, FYNNEI. Trimming cost V 4 bases and J 3 bases; bases outside gene matches: 3. The CDR3 is CASSGQGGDTGELFF. CDR3 DNA: TGTGCCAGCAGTGGACAGGGGGGGGACACCGGGGAGCTGTTTTTT. The full variable domain, in which reference TRBV2 and TRBJ2-2 provide the parts outside the CDR3, is EPEVTQTPSHQVTQMGQEVILRCVPISNHLYFYWYRQILGQKVEFLVSFYNNEISEKSEIFDDQFSVERPDGSNFTLKIRSTKLEDSAMYFCASSGQGGDTGELFFGEGSRLTVL.

Here the CDR3 DNA reads TGCGCCAGCAGCCAACTTTGGACAGGGGACTATGGCTACACCTTC. Amino acid sequence: CASSQLWTGDYGYTF. The chain recombines TRBV4-1 with TRBJ1-2, with TRBD1 matching over 9 bases. V trimming: 2 bases; J trimming: 3 bases; junction bases outside the gene matches: 4. Germline-derived CDR1 and CDR2 are MGHRA and YSYEKL. The CDR3 sequence is 15 residues long.

V gene TRBV30 combines with J gene TRBJ2-7; a possible D gene is TRBD2 (6 bases). This CDR3 region has 13 residues. Per the germline V gene, CDR1 is GTSNPN and CDR2 is SVGIG (reference sequence). Trimming took 6 bases from V and 6 from J, leaving 18 bases between them. The CDR3: CACGTGLDLEQYF. The CDR3, as DNA: TGTGCCTGCGGGACGGGACTGGATCTCGAGCAGTACTTC.

The chain couples TRBV5-1 to TRBJ2-1, with 10 positions matching TRBD2. The CDR3 totals 16 residues. Unmatched junction bases numbered 9, after V lost 3 bases and J lost 6 bases. Germline CDR1 and CDR2: SGHRS and YFSETQ. CDR3: CASSSRGTSAFNEQFF. In nucleotides, the CDR3 is TGCGCCAGCAGCTCCCGGGGGACTAGCGCGTTCAATGAGCAGTTCTTC.

The V gene is TRBV11-2, the J gene TRBJ2-3, with 11 nucleotides matching TRBD2. The germline CDR1 and CDR2 sequences are SGHAT and FQNNGV. Losses at the gene ends were 0 bases for V and 8 bases for J; bases not matched to a gene: 10. The CDR3 has 17 residues. The CDR3 nucleotides are TGTGCCAGCAGCTTAGACCAAGGTAGCGGGAGGGCCGGTACGCAGTATTTT. Protein product: CASSLDQGSGRAGTQYF.

The rearrangement uses TRBV9 and TRBJ2-3; 7 bases align to TRBD2. V dropped 0 bases and J dropped 0; count of bases not matched to a gene: 7. The CDR3 contains 17 residues. Germline assignment: CDR1 SGDLS and CDR2 YYNGEE. The CDR3 DNA sequence: TGTGCCAGCAGCGTAGGTGGGGGGGAGATAAGCACAGATACGCAGTATTTT. This gives the protein CASSVGGGEISTDTQYF.

This chain joins TRBV7-3 and TRBJ1-1; D gene ambiguous. This CDR3 is built from 13 residues. Per germline, CDR1 SGHTA and CDR2 FQGTGA. The V gene lost 0 bases and the J gene lost 4 bases, with 6 bases spanning the gap. CDR3 DNA: TGTGCCAGCAGCTTAACGCCGAGCACTGAAGCTTTCTTT. Translating it yields CASSLTPSTEAFF. The full variable domain, with the rest looked up from reference TRBV7-3 and TRBJ1-1, is GAGVSQTPSNKVTEKGKYVELRCDPISGHTALYWYRQSLGQGPEFLIYFQGTGAADDSGLPNDRFFAVRPEGSVSTLKIQRTERGDSAVYLCASSLTPSTEAFFGQGTRLTVV.

The V gene is TRBV6-1, the J gene TRBJ2-1; 7 nucleotides agree with TRBD2. Germline CDR1 MNHNS, CDR2 SASEGT. The CDR3 sequence is 15 residues long. The V and J ends lost 1 base and 4 bases, in that order; junction bases with no gene match: 4. The CDR3 spells CASSEDSGLYNEQFF. The CDR3 DNA reads TGTGCCAGCAGTGAAGACTCGGGACTATACAATGAGCAGTTCTTC.

This sequence joins TRBV6-1 and TRBJ2-3, with 13 nucleotides matching TRBD2. The CDR3 has 15 residues. V was clipped by 6 bases and J by 3 bases; unmatched bases: 3. Germline CDR1 and CDR2: MNHNS and SASEGT. The CDR3 DNA is TGTGCCAGCAGGGGGGGACTAGCGGGGACAGATACGCAGTATTTT. Protein sequence: CASRGGLAGTDTQYF.

V usage is TRBV18 and J usage is TRBJ1-2; no firm D call. The germline V gene has CDR1 KGHSH and CDR2 LQKENI. The CDR3 spans 16 residues. Trimming cost V 6 bases and J 2 bases, with 19 bases left between them. The CDR3, as DNA: TGTGCCAGCTCCCTCTCGCAGGACGGGAGGAACTATGGCTACACCTTC. Encoded protein: CASSLSQDGRNYGYTF.

V usage is TRBV10-2 and J usage is TRBJ2-1, with D tentatively TRBD2 (5 bases). Germline V lookup: CDR1 WSHSY, CDR2 SAAADI. V lost 2 bases and J 5 bases, leaving 10 bases between the germline ends. This CDR3 has 14 residues. The CDR3 nucleotides are TGCGCCAGCAGTGAGCGGGATATACACAATGAGCAGTTCTTC. Translated, it gives CASSERDIHNEQFF.

This chain links TRBV10-1 with TRBJ2-1; TRBD2 agrees at 11 bases. V shed 5 bases and J 6 bases; nucleotides not matched to a gene: 6. The CDR3 spans 15 residues. The germline gives CDR1 WNHNN, CDR2 SYGVQD (reference sequence). The CDR3 nucleotides read TGCGCCAGCAGTCGCGGTAGCGGGAGGGGCAATGAGCAGTTCTTC. Its translation is CASSRGSGRGNEQFF.

The chain employs TRBV27 and TRBJ2-5, with D perhaps matching TRBD1 (6 bases). CDR3 length: 13 amino acids. V lost 6 bases and J 5 bases, leaving 13 bases between the germline ends. The germline V gene encodes CDR1 MNHEY and CDR2 SMNVEV (reference sequence). In nucleotides, the CDR3 is TGTGCCAGCAGGGGGACACTCATCGAGACCCAGTACTTC. Translated, it gives CASRGTLIETQYF.

The V call is TRBV7-9, the J call TRBJ2-1; weak D call: TRBD1 (5 bases). CDR3 length: 15 residues. The germline gives CDR1 SEHNR, CDR2 FQNEAQ (reference sequence). V dropped 0 bases and J dropped 3 bases, with 9 bases sitting between them. In DNA, the CDR3 is TGTGCCAGCAGCTTAGCATACAGGTTCTACAATGAGCAGTTCTTC. Encoded protein: CASSLAYRFYNEQFF.

This clone was seen only a few times. The chain joins TRBV15 to TRBJ2-1; D is perhaps TRBD1 (6 bases). CDR3 length: 13 residues. Trimming stripped 5 bases from V and 6 bases from J, with 11 bases between. Germline V lookup: CDR1 LNHNV, CDR2 YYDKDF (reference sequence). The CDR3 DNA sequence: TGTGCCACCAGCTTGGACAGAATCAATGAGCAGTTCTTC. This sequence encodes CATSLDRINEQFF.

This CDR3 is CASSFGLAGDWYEQYF. The DNA for the CDR3 is TGTGCCAGCAGCTTTGGACTAGCGGGAGATTGGTACGAGCAGTACTTC. This chain connects TRBV7-8 to TRBJ2-7; 13 nucleotides agree with TRBD2. The V segment lost 3 bases and the J segment 4 bases; nucleotides outside the gene matches: 6. The CDR3 contains 16 residues. Germline CDR1 reads SGHVS; CDR2 reads FQNEAQ.

The V and J genes are TRBV5-1 and TRBJ2-1, with a weak D call TRBD2 (6 bases). Per the germline V gene, CDR1 is SGHRS and CDR2 is YFSETQ. V lost 3 bases and J 8 bases, leaving 21 bases between the germline ends. CDR3 length: 16 residues. The CDR3 sequence is CASSSTGLPAWDEQFF. The CDR3 DNA sequence: TGCGCCAGCAGCTCAACGGGACTCCCGGCTTGGGATGAGCAGTTCTTC.

This clone was counted between two and nine times. The CDR3 region is CASSRYSSATNEKLFF. CDR3 sequence (DNA): TGTGCCAGCTCACGGTACAGTTCCGCAACTAATGAAAAACTGTTTTTT. V and J are TRBV18 and TRBJ1-4, with D hard to call. The CDR3 has 16 residues. V lost 4 bases and J lost 0, with 12 bases in between. Germline lookup yields CDR1 KGHSH and CDR2 LQKENI.

The rearrangement uses TRBV29-1 and TRBJ2-1; TRBD1 might be the D (6 bases). V was trimmed by 6 bases and J by 7 bases, leaving 19 bases between them. In germline, CDR1 is SQVTM, CDR2 ANQGSEA. This CDR3 has 14 residues. The CDR3 loop reads CSVLLSGTRNEQFF. The CDR3 DNA follows: TGCAGCGTACTCCTTTCCGGGACACGGAATGAGCAGTTCTTC.

The chain combines TRBV11-1 with TRBJ1-1; D is unresolved. Trimming removed 4 bases at V and 1 base at J, with 13 bases between. The CDR3 has 15 amino acids. Germline V CDR1 and CDR2: SGHAT, FQDESV (reference sequence). The CDR3: CASSSSRPRNTEAFF. The CDR3 DNA is TGTGCCAGCAGCTCTTCGCGCCCGAGGAACACTGAAGCTTTCTTT.

The J gene is TRBJ2-1, the V gene TRBV25-1, with TRBD2 matching over 11 bases. From germline, CDR1 is MGHDK and CDR2 SYGVNS. This CDR3 spans 15 amino acids. Losses at the gene ends were 6 bases for V and 5 bases for J; bases not matched to a gene: 6. The CDR3 loop reads CASSASGRKHNEQFF. The DNA of the CDR3 is TGTGCCAGCAGCGCTAGCGGGAGGAAACACAATGAGCAGTTCTTC. Full variable domain (outside the CDR3, taken from reference TRBV25-1 and TRBJ2-1): EADIYQTPRYLVIGTGKKITLECSQTMGHDKMYWYQQDPGMELHLIHYSYGVNSTEKGDLSSESTVSRIRTEHFPLTLESARPSHTSQYLCASSASGRKHNEQFFGPGTRLTVL.

The chain employs TRBV11-2 and TRBJ2-5; D might be TRBD1 (6 bases). V was cut by 1 base and J by 2 bases, with 17 bases left in between. CDR3 size: 17 residues. CDR1 and CDR2 (germline): SGHAT, FQNNGV. CDR3 nucleotide sequence: TGTGCCAGCAGCTTAGGTTCCTGGACAGAGGGGCAAGAGACCCAGTACTTC. Translating it yields CASSLGSWTEGQETQYF.

This rearrangement joins TRBV4-2 to TRBJ2-3; the match to TRBD2 covers 7 bases. In germline, CDR1 is LGHNA, CDR2 YNFKEQ. This CDR3 is built from 17 residues. With V trimmed by 0 bases and J by 2 bases, 8 bases remained unmatched. The CDR3 region is CASSQDVTAGDTDTQYF. Here the CDR3 DNA reads TGTGCCAGCAGCCAAGACGTGACGGCGGGAGACACAGATACGCAGTATTTT.

The chain recombines TRBV28 with TRBJ2-1; 7 bases match TRBD1. CDR1 and CDR2 from the germline V gene are MDHEN and SYDVKM. J lost 10 bases, V lost 6 bases, and 6 bases had no gene match. The CDR3 contains 12 residues. The CDR3 is CASRPTGDEQFF. The CDR3 coding sequence is TGTGCCAGCAGACCTACAGGGGACGAGCAGTTCTTC.